These T cell receptor beta chains were read from a single sample in a study of blood T cell repertoires in COVID-19. Profiled with immunoSEQ multiplex PCR; TCRdb holds only in-frame clones, not every one. The table lists about 63,000 clones, about 80% of them singletons. The sequenced sample was peripheral blood. The receptors were sampled from a human donor in a cohort sampled during active COVID-19. CDR3s include the opening cysteine and the closing phenylalanine or tryptophan. Each record gives: V gene, J gene, clone size, D gene, CDR3 DNA, CDR3 protein. The D gene is left open where the match is weak. The size entry is marked missing in some rows and otherwise reads once, few, many or a size class.

V gene: TRBV9; J gene: TRBJ1-2; clone size: NA; D gene: NA; CDR3 DNA: TGTGCCAGCAGCGTAGTACCAGCGACGAACTATGGCTACACCTTC; CDR3 protein: CASSVVPATNYGYTF
V gene: TRBV7-2; J gene: TRBJ2-3; clone size: NA; D gene: TRBD2; CDR3 DNA: TGTGCCAGCAGCGTGGGCGGGGGGCAAGATACGCAGTATTTT; CDR3 protein: CASSVGGGQDTQYF
V gene: TRBV21-1; J gene: TRBJ2-7; clone size: NA; D gene: NA; CDR3 DNA: TGTGCCAGCTGCTCCACCCGGAGGGGCCCCTACGAGCAGTACTTC; CDR3 protein: CASCSTRRGPYEQYF
V gene: TRBV4-3; J gene: TRBJ2-7; clone size: NA; D gene: TRBD2; CDR3 DNA: TGCGCCAGCAGCCAAAGCCAGGGACTACCCTACGAGCAGTACTTC; CDR3 protein: CASSQSQGLPYEQYF
V gene: TRBV12-3/TRBV12-4; J gene: TRBJ1-5; clone size: NA; D gene: NA; CDR3 DNA: TGTGCCAGCACCCCCGGGGGCAATCAGCCCCAGCATTTT; CDR3 protein: CASTPGGNQPQHF
V gene: TRBV7-2; J gene: TRBJ1-3; clone size: once; D gene: NA; CDR3 DNA: TGTGCCAGCAGCCCTTCACCACGTGGAGGCTCTGGAAACACCATATATTTT; CDR3 protein: CASSPSPRGGSGNTIYF
V gene: TRBV14; J gene: TRBJ1-2; clone size: once; D gene: TRBD1; CDR3 DNA: TGTGCCAGCAGCCATCCCATGGACAGGGGAGAGGATGGCTACACCTTC; CDR3 protein: CASSHPMDRGEDGYTF
V gene: TRBV5-5; J gene: TRBJ1-4; clone size: NA; D gene: NA; CDR3 DNA: TGTGCCAGCAGCTCCCGGACACCGAGGTCGCGAGAAAAACTGTTTTTT; CDR3 protein: CASSSRTPRSREKLFF
V gene: TRBV28; J gene: TRBJ2-1; clone size: NA; D gene: NA; CDR3 DNA: TGTGCCAGCAGTTTATATCCATTAGACTACAATGAGCAGTTCTTC; CDR3 protein: CASSLYPLDYNEQFF
V gene: TRBV9; J gene: TRBJ2-2; clone size: NA; D gene: NA; CDR3 DNA: TGTGCCAGCAGCGTACGGGGGGCACGGGACGGGGAGCTGTTTTTT; CDR3 protein: CASSVRGARDGELFF
V gene: TRBV19; J gene: TRBJ2-3; clone size: NA; D gene: TRBD2; CDR3 DNA: TGTGCCAGTAGTAGGGGGCTAGCGGGGGGCCCACTGGATACGCAGTATTTT; CDR3 protein: CASSRGLAGGPLDTQYF
V gene: TRBV6-5; J gene: TRBJ2-3; clone size: NA; D gene: TRBD2; CDR3 DNA: TGTGCCAGCACGGGACTAGCGGGGGGGCCAGATACGCAGTATTTT; CDR3 protein: CASTGLAGGPDTQYF
V gene: TRBV7-9; J gene: TRBJ1-1; clone size: NA; D gene: NA; CDR3 DNA: TGTGCCAGCAGCTTCTCTACAGGGAACACTGAAGCTTTCTTT; CDR3 protein: CASSFSTGNTEAFF
V gene: TRBV28; J gene: TRBJ1-6; clone size: NA; D gene: TRBD1; CDR3 DNA: TGTGCCAGCAGTTACGACAGGGAGACGTCACCCCTCCACTTT; CDR3 protein: CASSYDRETSPLHF
V gene: TRBV30; J gene: TRBJ1-2; clone size: NA; D gene: NA; CDR3 DNA: TGTGCCTTAAACAGGGAGTTGACCTATGGCTACACCTTC; CDR3 protein: CALNRELTYGYTF
V gene: TRBV30; J gene: TRBJ1-5; clone size: NA; D gene: NA; CDR3 DNA: TGTGCCTGGAACCGTGGCTTCGAGCCCCAGCATTTT; CDR3 protein: CAWNRGFEPQHF
V gene: TRBV27; J gene: TRBJ2-7; clone size: NA; D gene: NA; CDR3 DNA: TGTGCCAGCAGTTTAATTAAGCTGAATAGGGGCGAGCAGTACTTC; CDR3 protein: CASSLIKLNRGEQYF
V gene: TRBV7-3; J gene: TRBJ1-5; clone size: NA; D gene: NA; CDR3 DNA: TGTGCCAGCAGCTTAAATCCCGGGCAGCCCCAGCATTTT; CDR3 protein: CASSLNPGQPQHF
V gene: TRBV28; J gene: TRBJ2-1; clone size: NA; D gene: NA; CDR3 DNA: TGTGCCAGCAGTCCATCCACGGCTAGCGAAAGCCATGAGCAGTTCTTC; CDR3 protein: CASSPSTASESHEQFF
V gene: TRBV19; J gene: TRBJ2-1; clone size: NA; D gene: TRBD2; CDR3 DNA: TGTGCCAGTAGTAGACTAGCGGGGTACAATGAGCAGTTCTTC; CDR3 protein: CASSRLAGYNEQFF
V gene: TRBV12-3/TRBV12-4; J gene: TRBJ1-1; clone size: few; D gene: NA; CDR3 DNA: TGTGCCAGCAGCCTCCGGTTGGACACTGAAGCTTTCTTT; CDR3 protein: CASSLRLDTEAFF
V gene: TRBV19; J gene: TRBJ1-2; clone size: NA; D gene: TRBD1; CDR3 DNA: TGTGCCAGTACGGACAGGGTACAGGGCTACACCTTC; CDR3 protein: CASTDRVQGYTF
V gene: TRBV3-1/TRBV3-2; J gene: TRBJ1-1; clone size: NA; D gene: NA; CDR3 DNA: TGTGCCAGCAGCCAAGGGGGACTGAGCACTGAAGCTTTCTTT; CDR3 protein: CASSQGGLSTEAFF
V gene: TRBV27; J gene: TRBJ1-1; clone size: once; D gene: TRBD1; CDR3 DNA: TGTGCCAGCAGTTTATCACGGACAGGGTATACTGAAGCTTTCTTT; CDR3 protein: CASSLSRTGYTEAFF
V gene: TRBV30; J gene: TRBJ2-4; clone size: NA; D gene: TRBD1; CDR3 DNA: TGTGCCTGGAGTGGACAGGGGGCGAAAAACATTCAGTACTTC; CDR3 protein: CAWSGQGAKNIQYF
V gene: TRBV18; J gene: TRBJ1-1; clone size: NA; D gene: TRBD1; CDR3 DNA: TGTGCCAGCTCACCAAGGGACAGGGGGACCACTGAAGCTTTCTTT; CDR3 protein: CASSPRDRGTTEAFF
V gene: TRBV27; J gene: TRBJ1-4; clone size: NA; D gene: NA; CDR3 DNA: TGTGCCAGCAGTTTAGACTTGGGTGAAAAACTGTTTTTT; CDR3 protein: CASSLDLGEKLFF
V gene: TRBV3-1/TRBV3-2; J gene: TRBJ1-2; clone size: NA; D gene: NA; CDR3 DNA: TGTGCCAGCAGGCGGTCCTCCCAGGGGCTGAGAATAGTAGGCTATGGCTACACCTTC; CDR3 protein: CASRRSSQGLRIVGYGYTF
V gene: TRBV3-1/TRBV3-2; J gene: TRBJ2-7; clone size: NA; D gene: NA; CDR3 DNA: TGTGCCAGCAGCCAAGAAACCCGGCGGGACGAGCAGTACTTC; CDR3 protein: CASSQETRRDEQYF
V gene: TRBV7-9; J gene: TRBJ2-1; clone size: NA; D gene: NA; CDR3 DNA: TGTGCCAGCAGCTTACGCGGGCAAGTTAATGAGCAGTTCTTC; CDR3 protein: CASSLRGQVNEQFF
V gene: TRBV3-1/TRBV3-2; J gene: TRBJ1-1; clone size: once; D gene: NA; CDR3 DNA: TGTGCCAGCAGCCAAGTTAACAGAAAGAACACTGAAGCTTTCTTT; CDR3 protein: CASSQVNRKNTEAFF
V gene: TRBV6-5; J gene: TRBJ1-3; clone size: NA; D gene: NA; CDR3 DNA: TGTGCCAGCATGCCGGACTTTGGCTCTGGAAACACCATATATTTT; CDR3 protein: CASMPDFGSGNTIYF
V gene: TRBV18; J gene: TRBJ2-7; clone size: NA; D gene: NA; CDR3 DNA: TGTGCCAGCTCACCAGATACGGGGACTCCCTACGAGCAGTACTTC; CDR3 protein: CASSPDTGTPYEQYF
V gene: TRBV11-2; J gene: TRBJ2-5; clone size: NA; D gene: NA; CDR3 DNA: TGTGCCAGCAGCTTAGGAGGAAATACTCTTGAGACCCAGTACTTC; CDR3 protein: CASSLGGNTLETQYF
V gene: TRBV11-2; J gene: TRBJ1-1; clone size: NA; D gene: NA; CDR3 DNA: TGTGCCAGCAGCTTAGCAGACAGTAGTGAAGCTTTCTTT; CDR3 protein: CASSLADSSEAFF
V gene: TRBV19; J gene: TRBJ2-7; clone size: few; D gene: NA; CDR3 DNA: TGTGCCAGTAGTAGGGCAGAGAATTTCTACGAGCAGTACTTC; CDR3 protein: CASSRAENFYEQYF
V gene: TRBV6-5; J gene: TRBJ2-5; clone size: NA; D gene: NA; CDR3 DNA: TGTGCCAGCAGTTACTCGCGGAGGGGGCTCAAAGAGACCCAGTACTTC; CDR3 protein: CASSYSRRGLKETQYF
V gene: TRBV27; J gene: TRBJ1-2; clone size: NA; D gene: TRBD1; CDR3 DNA: TGTGCCAGCAGTCCCCACGTCGGACAGGGCTTCGCTAACTATGGCTACACCTTC; CDR3 protein: CASSPHVGQGFANYGYTF
V gene: TRBV19; J gene: TRBJ1-1; clone size: NA; D gene: TRBD1; CDR3 DNA: TGTGCCAGTAGTTTCGGACAGGGGGGGCGGAGGGCTGAAGCTTTCTTT; CDR3 protein: CASSFGQGGRRAEAFF
V gene: TRBV4-3; J gene: TRBJ1-5; clone size: NA; D gene: NA; CDR3 DNA: TGCGCCAGCAGCCAAGGCGGGCAGTTCAATCAGCCCCAGCATTTT; CDR3 protein: CASSQGGQFNQPQHF
V gene: TRBV14; J gene: TRBJ1-6; clone size: NA; D gene: NA; CDR3 DNA: TGTGCCAGCAGCCAAGCAGGGAGGTCCTATAATTCACCCCTCCACTTT; CDR3 protein: CASSQAGRSYNSPLHF
V gene: TRBV4-1; J gene: TRBJ1-1; clone size: NA; D gene: NA; CDR3 DNA: TGCGCCAGCAGCCAAGCAGACACGGCCGCCCGGATCAGGTTTGGGAACACTGAAGCTTTCTTT; CDR3 protein: CASSQADTAARIRFGNTEAFF
V gene: TRBV6-1; J gene: TRBJ2-7; clone size: NA; D gene: TRBD2; CDR3 DNA: TGTGCCAGCAGTGAAATGACTAGCGGAAGTTACGAGCAGTACTTC; CDR3 protein: CASSEMTSGSYEQYF
V gene: TRBV27; J gene: TRBJ1-1; clone size: NA; D gene: NA; CDR3 DNA: TGTGCCAGCAGTTTATCAGCGAACACTGAAGCTTTCTTT; CDR3 protein: CASSLSANTEAFF
V gene: TRBV4-3; J gene: TRBJ2-2; clone size: NA; D gene: NA; CDR3 DNA: TGCGCCAGCAGCCATAAGCAGACGGGGGGCTCGGACACCGGGGAGCTGTTTTTT; CDR3 protein: CASSHKQTGGSDTGELFF
V gene: TRBV5-6; J gene: TRBJ1-5; clone size: NA; D gene: TRBD1; CDR3 DNA: TGTGCCAGCAGCTTGCTTGGGACAGGGCAGGTTCAGCCCCAGCATTTT; CDR3 protein: CASSLLGTGQVQPQHF
V gene: TRBV5-6; J gene: TRBJ2-7; clone size: NA; D gene: TRBD1; CDR3 DNA: TGTGCCAGCAGCGGGGGACAGGGATACGAGCAGTACTTC; CDR3 protein: CASSGGQGYEQYF
V gene: TRBV10-3; J gene: TRBJ2-7; clone size: NA; D gene: NA; CDR3 DNA: TGTGCCATCGGGGTCGCGGGGTCCAGCTCCTACGAGCAGTACTTC; CDR3 protein: CAIGVAGSSSYEQYF
V gene: TRBV19; J gene: TRBJ1-5; clone size: once; D gene: NA; CDR3 DNA: TGTGCCAGTAGTATAGATCTATGGACAGCTAATCAGCCCCAGCATTTT; CDR3 protein: CASSIDLWTANQPQHF
V gene: TRBV27; J gene: TRBJ1-2; clone size: NA; D gene: NA; CDR3 DNA: TGTGCCAGCAGTTCTTTAGTGGGGGGGGATTATGGCTACACCTTC; CDR3 protein: CASSSLVGGDYGYTF
V gene: TRBV6-2/TRBV6-3; J gene: TRBJ1-1; clone size: NA; D gene: TRBD1; CDR3 DNA: TGTGCCAGCAGTTACCAGGACAGGGGGCACACTGAAGCTTTCTTT; CDR3 protein: CASSYQDRGHTEAFF